The present T cell receptor (beta chain) was sequenced within a study of T cell responses to AZD1222 COVID-19 vaccine (dated by TCRdb to the early 2020s). As for the study more broadly: A total of under 250 trial participants underwent TCR sequencing, of whom nearly 210 had received two doses of AZD1222 and roughly 26 had received two doses of the MenACWY control vaccine. Enrollment into the trials was organized by age into subgroups of 18-55, 56-69 and 70-plus years, and those subgroups contained roughly 150, 30 and 60 TCR-sequenced participants, respectively.

The time point label on this specimen signifies: about 28 days (+/-7) after the second vaccine dose. Because spike-specific TCR depth and breadth did not differ between the two schedules, AZD1222 recipients who got a second dose at roughly 4 weeks were pooled with those who got a second dose at roughly 12 weeks. Vaccinee samples came from UK trials COV001 and COV002, including a single-blind randomized controlled phase 2/3 trial of AZD1222 (ChAdOx1 nCoV-19) in healthy adults. For TCRbeta chain sequencing, PBMC samples from trial participants were taken at day 0 and at day 28 after the second dose. The CDR3 regions of human TCRbeta chains were subjected to immunosequencing. The authors processed their data as follows. Repertoire TCRs were matched against a reference library of SARS-CoV-2-specific TCRs generated with the MIRA antigen-specificity platform. Breadth was defined as the fraction of unique TCRs that were SARS-CoV-2-associated, and depth was defined as the fraction of total T cells that were SARS-CoV-2-associated. Using the MIRA data, every spike-specific TCR was mapped to the spike region that the TCR reacted to and assigned to either a CD4 or a CD8 class. Log10-transformed breadth and depth values were compared by one-way ANOVA with Sidak's multiple comparisons tests. Entries here come from immuneACCESS through TCRdb and include only in-frame sequences with V and J called. Some clones fail to appear in such tables; in the studies checked, an unresolved V gene covers under half of the shortfall, and the cause of the remainder is unknown. The V and J calls and clone size were taken over from that table, and D and trimming were inferred from the DNA. Recorded for this sample are about 160,000 clones; more than 85% of them occurred a single time. Together, the top ten hold more than 3% of the sample.

The research as a whole found: Participants were mostly white British, with more females than males. The authors suggested clonal diversity may have been underestimated. Reportedly, almost half of the unique spike-specific TCRs recognized epitopes lying outside the regions that are mutated in the B.1.351 and B.1.1.7 variants. A significant rise in spike-specific TCR breadth and depth was observed after two AZD1222 doses relative to day 0 and relative to MenACWY recipients. In the small 56-69-year group, the increase in depth fell short of significance, most likely because of low power. No day 14 peak-response samples were available, so repertoires were characterized only after the peak T cell response. Vaccine-associated CD4 TCRs spanned the whole spike protein, with dominant responses in regions 160-218 and 743-854. Conclusions about previously exposed vaccinees were limited because only a handful of AZD1222 recipients were SARS-CoV-2 seropositive at baseline.

As regards this clone: No cognate antigen has been identified for it. Base quality data are lacking; no much larger clone is found one base away.

The sample consisted of peripheral blood, taken 28 days after the second AZD1222 dose. The sequence was collected from an adult who received the AZD1222 COVID-19 vaccine.

The base sequence is TGTGCCAGCAGCTTAGGAACGGTCCAGGGCTACACCTTC. Translated, it reads CASSLGTVQGYTF. The chain couples TRBV5-4 to TRBJ1-2; no D gene is confidently identified. The CDR1 and CDR2 encoded by the germline V gene (reference sequence) are SGHNT and YYREEE. V and J lose 2 bases and 8 bases, and a span of 13 bases separates them. The CDR3 spans 13 residues, from the cysteine through the phenylalanine. Of the read, only the CDR3 DNA is kept; its 39 bases are in frame from base 1.